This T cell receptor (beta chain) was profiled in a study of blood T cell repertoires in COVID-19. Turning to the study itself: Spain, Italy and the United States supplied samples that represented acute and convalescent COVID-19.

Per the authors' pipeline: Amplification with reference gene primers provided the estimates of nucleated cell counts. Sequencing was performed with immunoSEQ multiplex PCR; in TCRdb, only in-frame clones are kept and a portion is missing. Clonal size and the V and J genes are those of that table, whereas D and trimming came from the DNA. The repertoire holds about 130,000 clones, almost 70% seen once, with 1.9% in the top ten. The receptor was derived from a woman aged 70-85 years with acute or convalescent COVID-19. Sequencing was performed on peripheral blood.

The DNA of the CDR3 is TGCAGCGGGGCGTACTCCTACAATGAGCAGTTCTTC. This translates into CSGAYSYNEQFF. V gene TRBV29-1 combines with J gene TRBJ2-1, with D hard to call. Per germline, CDR1 SQVTM and CDR2 ANQGSEA. This CDR3 spans 12 amino acids. Deletions cut 7 bases from V and 0 bases from J, with 7 bases between.